The 7 T cell receptor beta chains below were found in one sample sequenced in a study of blood T cell repertoires in COVID-19. Profiled with immunoSEQ multiplex PCR; TCRdb holds only in-frame clones, not every one. The table includes 12,000 or so clones, around nine tenths detected once. The sample taken for sequencing was peripheral blood. The receptors come from a man in his sixties or seventies with active COVID-19.

The gene calls are TRBV19 and TRBJ1-1; D remains unclear. V was trimmed by 6 bases and J by 4 bases, leaving 9 bases between them. Germline V gene lookup returns CDR1 LNHDA and CDR2 SQIVND (reference sequence). The CDR3 runs to 12 residues. The CDR3 DNA follows: TGTGCCAGTAGCCCCTGGCCCACTGAAGCTTTCTTT. Amino acid sequence: CASSPWPTEAFF.

The rearrangement links TRBV9 to TRBJ2-1; 7 bases are a match to TRBD2. Germline values: CDR1 SGDLS, CDR2 YYNGEE. V gave up 0 bases and J gave up 6 bases; unmatched junction bases: 6. The CDR3 covers 15 residues. For the CDR3, the DNA is TGTGCCAGCAGCGTAGAAAGCGGGATAGGCAATGAGCAGTTCTTC. It encodes CASSVESGIGNEQFF.

The chain is built from TRBV11-2 and TRBJ2-1, with 10 bases aligning to TRBD1. Germline trimming cut 6 bases from V and 7 bases from J; bases unmatched to any gene: 6. CDR3 length equals 14 residues. From germline, CDR1 is SGHAT and CDR2 FQNNGV. In DNA, the CDR3 is TGTGCCAGCAGAAGACAGGGGGCAGGAAATGAGCAGTTCTTC. Encoded protein: CASRRQGAGNEQFF.

The CDR3 coding sequence is TGTGCCAGCAGGCAGGGACAGATTATCAATGAGCAGTTCTTC. This translates into CASRQGQIINEQFF. This rearrangement joins TRBV28 to TRBJ2-1; TRBD1 aligns across 7 bases. J was trimmed by 6 bases and V by 6 bases; bases with no gene match: 8. Germline CDR1 and CDR2: MDHEN and SYDVKM. CDR3 size: 14 residues.

V usage is TRBV19 and J usage is TRBJ2-7; TRBD2 matches at 7 bases. The V and J ends lost 5 bases and 0 bases, in that order; junction bases with no gene match: 4. The CDR3 is made up of 14 amino acids. CDR1 and CDR2 from the germline V gene are LNHDA and SQIVND (reference sequence). Here the CDR3 reads CASSGGGLSYEQYF. CDR3 bases: TGTGCCAGTAGTGGCGGGGGACTCTCCTACGAGCAGTACTTC.

V gene TRBV18 combines with J gene TRBJ2-7; 9 nucleotides align to TRBD2. With 3 bases clipped from V and 1 base from J, the junction kept 4 bases outside the gene matches. From germline, CDR1 is KGHSH and CDR2 LQKENI. The CDR3 loop spans 15 amino acids. CDR3 protein: CASSPPAGGSYEQYF. CDR3 nucleotides: TGTGCCAGCTCACCCCCAGCGGGGGGATCCTACGAGCAGTACTTC.

The chain links TRBV19 to TRBJ1-6; D unresolved. This CDR3 spans 15 amino acids. The germline V gene encodes CDR1 LNHDA and CDR2 SQIVND (reference sequence). The ends were cut back, 5 bases at V and 3 bases at J, with 11 bases in the middle. The CDR3 DNA reads as TGTGCCAGTAGTTCAGGACGGGACTATAATTCACCCCTCCACTTT. Residues: CASSSGRDYNSPLHF.